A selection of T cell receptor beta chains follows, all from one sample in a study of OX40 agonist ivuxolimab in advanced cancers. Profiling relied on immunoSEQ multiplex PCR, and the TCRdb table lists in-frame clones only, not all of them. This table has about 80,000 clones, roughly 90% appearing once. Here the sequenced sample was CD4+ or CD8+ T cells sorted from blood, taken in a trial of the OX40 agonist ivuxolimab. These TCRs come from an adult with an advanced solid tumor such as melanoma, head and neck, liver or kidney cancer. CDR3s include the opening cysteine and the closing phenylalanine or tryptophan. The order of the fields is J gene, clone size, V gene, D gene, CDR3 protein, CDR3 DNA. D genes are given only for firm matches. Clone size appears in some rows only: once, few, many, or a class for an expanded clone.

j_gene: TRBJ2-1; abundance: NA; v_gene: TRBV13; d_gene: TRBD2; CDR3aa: CASSLGTNMGNEQFF; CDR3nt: TGTGCCAGCAGCCTCGGGACTAACATGGGGAATGAGCAGTTCTTC
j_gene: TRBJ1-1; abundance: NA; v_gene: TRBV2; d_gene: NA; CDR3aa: CASRGDYEAFF; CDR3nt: TGTGCCAGCAGAGGGGATTACGAAGCTTTCTTT
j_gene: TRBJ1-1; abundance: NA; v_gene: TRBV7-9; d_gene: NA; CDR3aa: CASSDIRGLNTEAFF; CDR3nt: TGTGCCAGCAGCGACATCAGAGGACTGAACACTGAAGCTTTCTTT
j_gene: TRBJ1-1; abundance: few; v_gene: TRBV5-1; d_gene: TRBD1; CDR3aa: CASSFTGAAEAFF; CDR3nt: TGCGCCAGCAGCTTTACAGGGGCTGCTGAAGCTTTCTTT
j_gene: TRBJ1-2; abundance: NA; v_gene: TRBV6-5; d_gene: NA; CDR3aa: CASSYIGREGYTF; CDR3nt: TGTGCCAGCAGTTACATAGGCCGAGAGGGCTACACCTTC
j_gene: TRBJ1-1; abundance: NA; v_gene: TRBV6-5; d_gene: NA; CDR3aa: CASSYAGLSAEAFF; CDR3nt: TGTGCCAGCAGTTACGCGGGGCTTAGCGCTGAAGCTTTCTTT
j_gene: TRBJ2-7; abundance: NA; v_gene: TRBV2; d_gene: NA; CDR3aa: CASDDARGATVYEQYF; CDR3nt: TGTGCCAGCGATGATGCCCGGGGGGCGACGGTATACGAGCAGTACTTC
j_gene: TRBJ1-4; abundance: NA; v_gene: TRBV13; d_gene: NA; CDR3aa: CASSPGGEDEKLFF; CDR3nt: TGTGCCAGCAGTCCGGGGGGAGAGGATGAAAAACTGTTTTTT
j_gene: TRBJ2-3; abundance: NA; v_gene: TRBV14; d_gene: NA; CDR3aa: CASSSTPSNTDTQYF; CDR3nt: TGTGCCAGCAGCTCAACCCCTTCAAACACAGATACGCAGTATTTT
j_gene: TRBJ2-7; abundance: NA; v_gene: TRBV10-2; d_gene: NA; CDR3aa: CASSEGGWGYEQYF; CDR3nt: TGCGCCAGCAGTGAGGGGGGATGGGGCTACGAGCAGTACTTC
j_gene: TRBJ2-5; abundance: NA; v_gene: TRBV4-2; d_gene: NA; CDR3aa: CASSERQAPQETQYF; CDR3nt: TGTGCCAGCAGCGAAAGACAGGCCCCGCAAGAGACCCAGTACTTC
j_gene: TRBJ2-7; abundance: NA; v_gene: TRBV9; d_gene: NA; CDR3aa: CASSVVGGYEQYF; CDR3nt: TGTGCCAGCAGCGTAGTTGGGGGTTACGAGCAGTACTTC
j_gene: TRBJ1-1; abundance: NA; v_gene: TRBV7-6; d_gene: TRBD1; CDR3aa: CASSARQGAFRNTEAFF; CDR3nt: TGTGCCAGCAGCGCCAGACAGGGGGCCTTCAGGAACACTGAAGCTTTCTTT
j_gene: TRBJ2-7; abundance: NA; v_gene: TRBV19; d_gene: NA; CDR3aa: CASSMGGISREQYF; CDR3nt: TGTGCCAGTAGTATGGGGGGAATCTCGCGGGAGCAGTACTTC
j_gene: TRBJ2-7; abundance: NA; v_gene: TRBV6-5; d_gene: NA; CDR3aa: CASRGRRSYEQYF; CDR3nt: TGTGCCAGCAGGGGTCGCAGGTCCTACGAGCAGTACTTC
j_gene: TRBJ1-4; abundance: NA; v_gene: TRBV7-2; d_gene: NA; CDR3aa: CASSSPWREKLFF; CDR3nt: TGTGCCAGCAGTTCACCCTGGAGGGAAAAACTGTTTTTT
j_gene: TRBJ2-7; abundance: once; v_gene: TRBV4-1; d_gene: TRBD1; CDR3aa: CASSQGGGQGAGSYEQYF; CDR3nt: TGCGCCAGCAGCCAGGGCGGGGGACAGGGGGCGGGCTCCTACGAGCAGTACTTC
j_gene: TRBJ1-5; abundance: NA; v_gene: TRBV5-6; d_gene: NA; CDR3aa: CASSPLGASGNQPQHF; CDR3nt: TGTGCCAGCAGCCCGTTGGGAGCTTCCGGCAATCAGCCCCAGCATTTT
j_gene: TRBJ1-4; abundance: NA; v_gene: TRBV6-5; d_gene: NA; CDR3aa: CASSYTILGEKLFF; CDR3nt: TGTGCCAGCAGTTACACGATCTTGGGGGAAAAACTGTTTTTT
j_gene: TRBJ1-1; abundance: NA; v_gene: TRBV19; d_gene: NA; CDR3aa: CATPIPGSGTEAFF; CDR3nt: TGTGCCACCCCAATACCGGGTTCAGGCACTGAAGCTTTCTTT
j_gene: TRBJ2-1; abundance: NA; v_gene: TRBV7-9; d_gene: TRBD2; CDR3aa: CASSLSGTIYNEQFF; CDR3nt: TGTGCCAGCAGCTTGAGCGGGACCATATACAATGAGCAGTTCTTC
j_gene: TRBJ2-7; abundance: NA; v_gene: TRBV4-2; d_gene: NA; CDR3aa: CASSQVGIEQYF; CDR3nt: TGTGCCAGCAGCCAAGTTGGAATCGAGCAGTACTTC
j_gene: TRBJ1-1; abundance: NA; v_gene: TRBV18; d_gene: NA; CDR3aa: CASSPPINTEAFF; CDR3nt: TGTGCCAGCTCACCACCCATAAACACTGAAGCTTTCTTT
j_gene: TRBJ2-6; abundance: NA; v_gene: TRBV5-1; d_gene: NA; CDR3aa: CASSFPQGFSGANVLTF; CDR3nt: TGCGCCAGCAGCTTCCCCCAGGGTTTTTCTGGGGCCAACGTCCTGACTTTC
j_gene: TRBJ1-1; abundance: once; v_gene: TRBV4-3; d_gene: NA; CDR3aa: CASSQEEGRNTEAFF; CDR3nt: TGCGCCAGCAGCCAAGAAGAGGGGAGGAACACTGAAGCTTTCTTT
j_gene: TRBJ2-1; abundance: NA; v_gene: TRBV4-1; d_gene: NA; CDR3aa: CASSQEGAGAQFF; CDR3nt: TGCGCCAGCAGCCAAGAGGGTGCAGGGGCCCAGTTCTTC
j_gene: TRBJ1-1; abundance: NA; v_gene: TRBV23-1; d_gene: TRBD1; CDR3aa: CASSLRTGDTEAFF; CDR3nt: TGCGCCAGCAGTCTCCGGACAGGGGACACTGAAGCTTTCTTT
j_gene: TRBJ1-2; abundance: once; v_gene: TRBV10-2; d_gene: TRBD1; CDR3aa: CASQTDGTGPYGYTF; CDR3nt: TGCGCCAGCCAAACCGACGGGACAGGGCCCTATGGCTACACCTTC
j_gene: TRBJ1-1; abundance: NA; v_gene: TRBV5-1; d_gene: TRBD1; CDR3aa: CASTHRGPNTEAFF; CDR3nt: TGCGCCAGCACACACAGGGGCCCGAACACTGAAGCTTTCTTT
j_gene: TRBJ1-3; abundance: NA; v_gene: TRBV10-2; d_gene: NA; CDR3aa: CASSEAWPSGNTIYF; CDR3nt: TGCGCCAGCAGTGAGGCGTGGCCCTCTGGAAACACCATATATTTT
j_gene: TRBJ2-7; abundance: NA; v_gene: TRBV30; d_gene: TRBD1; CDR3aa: CAWYTPRTGVYEQYF; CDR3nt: TGTGCCTGGTACACTCCGAGGACAGGGGTCTACGAGCAGTACTTC
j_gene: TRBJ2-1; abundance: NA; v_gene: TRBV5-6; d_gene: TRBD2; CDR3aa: CASSQQTSGGADEQFF; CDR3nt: TGTGCCAGCAGCCAGCAGACTAGCGGGGGGGCGGATGAGCAGTTCTTC
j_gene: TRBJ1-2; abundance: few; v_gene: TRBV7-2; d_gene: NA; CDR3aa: CASSLLGAKTDGYTF; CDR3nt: TGTGCCAGCAGCTTATTAGGAGCCAAGACTGATGGCTACACCTTC
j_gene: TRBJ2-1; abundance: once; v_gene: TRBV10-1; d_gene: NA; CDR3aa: CASSELRNEQFF; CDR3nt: TGCGCCAGCAGTGAGTTGAGAAATGAGCAGTTCTTC
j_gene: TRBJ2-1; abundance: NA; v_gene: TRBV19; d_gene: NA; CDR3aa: CASSSPLERAHNEQFF; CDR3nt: TGTGCCAGTAGTTCCCCCTTGGAGCGGGCTCACAATGAGCAGTTCTTC
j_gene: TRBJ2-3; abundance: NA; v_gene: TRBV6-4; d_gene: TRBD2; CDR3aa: CASSDSSGGTDTQYF; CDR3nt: TGTGCCAGCAGTGACTCGAGCGGGGGCACAGATACGCAGTATTTT
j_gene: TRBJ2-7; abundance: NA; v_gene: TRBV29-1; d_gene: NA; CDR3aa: CSVESATSSYEQYF; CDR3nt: TGCAGCGTTGAGAGCGCGACCAGCTCCTACGAGCAGTACTTC